This T cell receptor beta chain originates from a study of blood T cell repertoires in COVID-19 (dated by TCRdb to about 2020). About the full investigation: ImmuneRACE Cohort 3 recovered participants were defined by two consecutive negative NP/OP PCR tests, healthcare professional clearance, or symptom resolution. The material from the prospective study consisted of cDNA or gDNA derived from T cells, B-cell-depleted T cells, or PBMCs. The dataset comprised deeply sampled blood TCRbeta repertoires from subjects exposed to, actively infected with, or recovered from COVID-19. Where available, HLA class I and class II types were obtained from metadata supplied by the sample provider rather than from assay-based typing. The collaborator samples originated in the United States, Italy and Spain and spanned the acute and convalescent phases of COVID-19. The repertoires were released in a freely available public database intended as a resource for research on the immune response to SARS-CoV-2. The sample metadata nearly always contained a de-identified subject ID, COVID-19 status, age in years and sex. The samples were drawn from the first 160 participants of the ongoing ImmuneRACE study and from 1,254 subjects provided by 6 global collaborators. Study-wide findings and limitations: The quantity of clinical and demographic metadata differed by source and by participant and was supplied without curation.

On this clone: Its recognized antigen is unknown. No much larger clonotype is one base removed from it; base qualities were not supplied.

TCRbeta CDR3 regions were amplified from genomic DNA by means of the immunoSEQ Assay, a bias-controlled multiplex PCR. The original methods were these. The number of nucleated cells in each sample was estimated from the amplification of reference gene primers within the assay. To quantify the absolute abundance of each unique TCRbeta CDR3 rearrangement, sequence reads were collapsed and filtered. For each sample, productive Simpson clonality was calculated by taking the square root of Simpson's diversity index across productive rearrangements. TCRdb retrieved this table from immuneACCESS and kept in-frame rearrangements only. Not all clones are present; in checked studies, unresolved V genes account for under half, and no reason is known for the remainder. The DNA was the basis for D and trimming; V, J and clone size are from that table. Recorded for this sample are fewer than 250,000 clones; around 87% of them occurred a single time. The ten largest clones represent less than 8% of the sample.

Per the germline V gene, MDHEN is the CDR1 and SYDVKM is the CDR2. V is cut back by 3 bases and J by 5 bases, with 12 bases in the junction unmatched. The CDR3 sequence holds 17 residues, the cysteine and phenylalanine included. Here the CDR3 DNA is all that survives: 51 bases in frame from base 1. In the prospective study, participants were roughly 18 to 100 years old, resided in about two dozen geographic areas of the United States, and were enrolled through a virtual design. In the prospective study, cohorts were assigned on the basis of participant-reported clinical history obtained from a screening survey and a study questionnaire. In the prospective study, whole blood, serum and a nasopharyngeal or oropharyngeal swab were collected from each participant by mobile phlebotomists. Prospective study participants could optionally give additional blood draws and questionnaires over an approximately 2-month period. Blood samples from the prospective study were shipped frozen or at room temperature prior to DNA extraction.

The specimen sequenced was PBMCs or T cells enriched from blood (not recorded which). The source of this sequence is a man aged 25-40 years in a cohort exposed to, infected with or recovered from COVID-19 (not recorded which). The chain is encoded by TRBV28 joined to TRBJ1-5, with TRBD1 matching 8 junction bases. The DNA reads TGTGCCAGCAGTTTTATTTCGGGCAGGGGGCGCGATCAGCCCCAGCATTTT. Translated, it reads CASSFISGRGRDQPQHF.